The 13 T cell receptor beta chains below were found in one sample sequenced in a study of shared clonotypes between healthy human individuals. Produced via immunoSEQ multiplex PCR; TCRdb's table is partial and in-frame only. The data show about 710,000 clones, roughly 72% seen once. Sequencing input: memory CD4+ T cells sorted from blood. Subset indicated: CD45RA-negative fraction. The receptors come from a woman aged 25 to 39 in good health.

The CDR3 reads CASSADSNAEAFF. CDR3 in DNA: TGTGCCAGCAGTGCAGACAGTAACGCTGAAGCTTTCTTT. The chain links TRBV6-1 to TRBJ1-1, with a tentative D call TRBD1 (5 bases). The V and J ends lost 4 bases and 6 bases respectively, with 12 bases between them. The CDR3 loop spans 13 amino acids. The V gene's germline CDR1 is MNHNS and CDR2 SASEGT.

CDR3 DNA: TGTGCCAGCAGTCGACGGGGACTAGCCCCCTCCGAGCAGTACTTC. Protein sequence: CASSRRGLAPSEQYF. This chain uses TRBV28 with TRBJ2-7; 9 bases are shared with TRBD2. Germline loops: CDR1 MDHEN, CDR2 SYDVKM. The CDR3 contains 15 residues. After removal of 5 bases from V and 6 bases from J, the junction contained 11 bases not matched to a gene.

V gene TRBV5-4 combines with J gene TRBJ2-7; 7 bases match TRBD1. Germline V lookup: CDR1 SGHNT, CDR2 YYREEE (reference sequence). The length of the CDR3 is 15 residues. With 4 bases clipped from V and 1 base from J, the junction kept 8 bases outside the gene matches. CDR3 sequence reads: CASSLSTGVSYEQYF. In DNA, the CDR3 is TGTGCCAGCAGCCTATCAACAGGGGTTTCCTACGAGCAGTACTTC.

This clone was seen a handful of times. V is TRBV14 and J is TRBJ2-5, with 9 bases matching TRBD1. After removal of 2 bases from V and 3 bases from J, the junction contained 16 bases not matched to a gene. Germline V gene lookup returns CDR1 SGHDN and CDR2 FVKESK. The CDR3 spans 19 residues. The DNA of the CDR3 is TGTGCCAGCAGCCAACTGCGGGGAAAACCGGGACAGGGAAAAGAGACCCAGTACTTC. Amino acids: CASSQLRGKPGQGKETQYF.

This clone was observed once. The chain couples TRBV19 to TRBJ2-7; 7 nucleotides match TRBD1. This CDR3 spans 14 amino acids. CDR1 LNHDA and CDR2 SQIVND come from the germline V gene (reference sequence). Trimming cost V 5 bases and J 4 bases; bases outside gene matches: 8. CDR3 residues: CASSPNHRGYEQYF. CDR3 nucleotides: TGTGCCAGTAGTCCTAACCACAGGGGATACGAGCAGTACTTC.

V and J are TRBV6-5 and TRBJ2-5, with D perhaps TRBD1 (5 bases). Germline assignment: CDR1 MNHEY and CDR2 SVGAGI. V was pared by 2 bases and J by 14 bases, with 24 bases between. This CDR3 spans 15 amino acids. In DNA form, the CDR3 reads TGTGCCAGCAGTTACGGTTTGGATGCTCGGACAAGGAAATACTTC. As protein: CASSYGLDARTRKYF.

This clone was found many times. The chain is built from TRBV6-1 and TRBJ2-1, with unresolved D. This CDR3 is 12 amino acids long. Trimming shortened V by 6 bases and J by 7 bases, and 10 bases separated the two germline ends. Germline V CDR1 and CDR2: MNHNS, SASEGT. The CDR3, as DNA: TGTGCCAGCAGCCGACACGATAATGAGCAGTTCTTC. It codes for CASSRHDNEQFF.

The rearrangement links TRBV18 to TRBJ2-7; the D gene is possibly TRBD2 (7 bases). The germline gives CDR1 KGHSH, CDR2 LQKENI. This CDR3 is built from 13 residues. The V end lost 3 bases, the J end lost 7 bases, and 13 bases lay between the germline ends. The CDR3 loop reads CASSPAGAPEQYF. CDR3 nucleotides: TGTGCCAGCTCACCCGCGGGGGCCCCTGAGCAGTACTTC.

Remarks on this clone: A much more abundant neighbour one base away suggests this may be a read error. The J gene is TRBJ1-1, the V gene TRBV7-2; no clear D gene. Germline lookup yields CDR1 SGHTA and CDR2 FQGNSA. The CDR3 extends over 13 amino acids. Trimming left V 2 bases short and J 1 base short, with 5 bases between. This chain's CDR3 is CASSLIENTEAFF. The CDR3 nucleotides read TGTGCCAGCAGCTTAATAGAGAACACTGAAGCTTTCTTT.

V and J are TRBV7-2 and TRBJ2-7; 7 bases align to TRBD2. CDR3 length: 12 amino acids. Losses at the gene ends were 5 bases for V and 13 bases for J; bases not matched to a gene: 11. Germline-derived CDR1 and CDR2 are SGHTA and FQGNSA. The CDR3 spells CASSREEGVVYF. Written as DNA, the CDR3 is TGTGCCAGCAGCCGGGAGGAGGGAGTTGTTTACTTC.

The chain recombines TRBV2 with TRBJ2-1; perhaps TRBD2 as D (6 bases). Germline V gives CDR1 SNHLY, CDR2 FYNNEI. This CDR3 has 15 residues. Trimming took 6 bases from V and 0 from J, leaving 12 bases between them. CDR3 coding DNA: TGTGCCAGCAGCATCGGGACTGGCTCCTACAATGAGCAGTTCTTC. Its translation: CASSIGTGSYNEQFF.

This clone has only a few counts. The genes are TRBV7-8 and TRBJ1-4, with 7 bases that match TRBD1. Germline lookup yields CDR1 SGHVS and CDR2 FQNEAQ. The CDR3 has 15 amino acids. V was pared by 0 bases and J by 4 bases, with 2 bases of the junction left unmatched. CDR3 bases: TGTGCCAGCAGCTTAGCTGGGACAGATAATGAAAAACTGTTTTTT. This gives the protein CASSLAGTDNEKLFF.

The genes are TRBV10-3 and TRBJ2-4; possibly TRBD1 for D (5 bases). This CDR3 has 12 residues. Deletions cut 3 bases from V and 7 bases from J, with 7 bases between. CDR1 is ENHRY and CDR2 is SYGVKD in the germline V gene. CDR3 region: CAISERQNIQYF. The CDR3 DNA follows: TGTGCCATCAGTGAAAGACAGAACATTCAGTACTTC.